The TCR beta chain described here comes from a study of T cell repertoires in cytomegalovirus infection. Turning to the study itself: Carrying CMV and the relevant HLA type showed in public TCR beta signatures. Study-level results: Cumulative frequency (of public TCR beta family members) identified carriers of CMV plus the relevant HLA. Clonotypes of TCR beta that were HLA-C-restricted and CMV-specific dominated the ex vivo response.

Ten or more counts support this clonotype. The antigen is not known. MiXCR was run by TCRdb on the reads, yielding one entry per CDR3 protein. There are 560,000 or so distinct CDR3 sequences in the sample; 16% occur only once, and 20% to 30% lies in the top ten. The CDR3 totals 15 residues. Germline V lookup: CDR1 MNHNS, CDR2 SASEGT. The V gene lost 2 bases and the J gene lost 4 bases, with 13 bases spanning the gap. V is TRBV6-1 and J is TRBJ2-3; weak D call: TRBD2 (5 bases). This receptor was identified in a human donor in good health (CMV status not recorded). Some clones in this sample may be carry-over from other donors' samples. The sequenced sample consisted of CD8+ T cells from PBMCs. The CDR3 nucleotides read TGTGCCAGCAGTGAACAGCCCTCGAGGGCAGATACGCAGTATTTT. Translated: CASSEQPSRADTQYF.